Below, 6 T cell receptor beta chains from the same sample are listed, as sequenced in a study of T cell repertoires in cytomegalovirus infection. TCRdb reprocessed the reads with MiXCR, giving one entry per CDR3 protein. Seen here are about 180,000 distinct CDR3 sequences, 13% to 15% observed once, and the top ten hold over 25%. The material sequenced was PBMCs. The receptors derive from a human donor in good health (CMV status not recorded). Some clones in this sample may be carry-over from other donors' samples.

The table lists this clonotype with many counts. The V gene is TRBV7-8, the J gene TRBJ1-2; D is possibly TRBD1 (6 bases). The V end lost 5 bases, the J end lost 5 bases, and 12 bases lay between the germline ends. The CDR3 spans 13 residues. Per germline, CDR1 SGHVS and CDR2 FQNEAQ. The CDR3 bases are TGTGCCAGCAGCCTTGGGACAACTTATGGCTACACCTTC. Amino acids: CASSLGTTYGYTF.

The chain combines TRBV15 with TRBJ2-1; the D gene is possibly TRBD1 (5 bases). The V end lost 2 bases, the J end lost 7 bases, and 9 bases lay between the germline ends. The CDR3 has 13 residues. Germline loops: CDR1 LNHNV, CDR2 YYDKDF (reference sequence). CDR3 amino acids: CATSRQGRNEQFF. CDR3 nucleotide sequence: TGTGCCACCAGCAGACAGGGTCGGAATGAGCAGTTCTTC.

The rearrangement uses TRBV5-1 and TRBJ1-6; weak D call: TRBD1 (5 bases). V lost 0 bases and J lost 8, with 12 bases in between. CDR1 SGHRS and CDR2 YFSETQ come from the germline V gene. This CDR3 is built from 15 residues. In DNA form, the CDR3 reads TGCGCCAGCAGCTTGGAGGGGAGGGTGGATTCACCCCTCCACTTT. Translation: CASSLEGRVDSPLHF.

The chain uses TRBV14 and TRBJ2-1; D gene uncertain. CDR3 size: 13 residues. Germline loops: CDR1 SGHDN, CDR2 FVKESK. Trimming removed 1 base at V and 13 bases at J, with 14 bases between. CDR3 nucleotide sequence: TGTGCCAGCAGCCAAGGTGTCTTCCAAACCCAGTTCTTC. This translates into CASSQGVFQTQFF.

There are many counts of this clonotype. The chain uses TRBV28 and TRBJ2-1, with 11 bases lining up with TRBD2. Germline assignment: CDR1 MDHEN and CDR2 SYDVKM. The CDR3 is made up of 16 amino acids. With V trimmed by 9 bases and J by 4 bases, 11 bases remained unmatched. In DNA form, the CDR3 reads TGTGCCAGTTTGACTAGCGGGGAAACTACTTACAATGAGCAGTTCTTC. Its translation: CASLTSGETTYNEQFF.

This clonotype showed up many times. The genes are TRBV19 and TRBJ2-5; D is perhaps TRBD2 (5 bases). Germline loops: CDR1 LNHDA, CDR2 SQIVND (reference sequence). The CDR3 runs 14 residues. Deletions cut 4 bases from V and 5 bases from J, with 14 bases between. Written as DNA, the CDR3 is TGTGCCAGTAGTAGCGGGCCCGGCCGGGAGACCCAGTACTTC. Protein sequence: CASSSGPGRETQYF. Combining the CDR3 with reference TRBV19 and TRBJ2-5 gives the whole variable domain DGGITQSPKYLFRKEGQNVTLSCEQNLNHDAMYWYRQDPGQGLRLIYYSQIVNDFQKGDIAEGYSVSREKKESFPLTVTSAQKNPTAFYLCASSSGPGRETQYFGPGTRLLVL.